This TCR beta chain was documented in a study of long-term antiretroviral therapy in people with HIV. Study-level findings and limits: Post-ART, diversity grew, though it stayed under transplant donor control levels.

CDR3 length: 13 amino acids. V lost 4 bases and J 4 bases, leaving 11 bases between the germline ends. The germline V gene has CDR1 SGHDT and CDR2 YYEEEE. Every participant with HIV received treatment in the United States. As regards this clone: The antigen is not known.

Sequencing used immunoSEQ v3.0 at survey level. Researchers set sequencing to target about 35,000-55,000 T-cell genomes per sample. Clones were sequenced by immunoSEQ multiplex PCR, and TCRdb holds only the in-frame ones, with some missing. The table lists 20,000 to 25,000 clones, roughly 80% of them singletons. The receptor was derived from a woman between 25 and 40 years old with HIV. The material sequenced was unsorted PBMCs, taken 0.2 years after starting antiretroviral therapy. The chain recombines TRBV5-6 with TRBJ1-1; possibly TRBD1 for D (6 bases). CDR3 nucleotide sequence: TGTGCCAGCAGCCGACAGGATATCACTGAAGCTTTCTTT. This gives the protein CASSRQDITEAFF.